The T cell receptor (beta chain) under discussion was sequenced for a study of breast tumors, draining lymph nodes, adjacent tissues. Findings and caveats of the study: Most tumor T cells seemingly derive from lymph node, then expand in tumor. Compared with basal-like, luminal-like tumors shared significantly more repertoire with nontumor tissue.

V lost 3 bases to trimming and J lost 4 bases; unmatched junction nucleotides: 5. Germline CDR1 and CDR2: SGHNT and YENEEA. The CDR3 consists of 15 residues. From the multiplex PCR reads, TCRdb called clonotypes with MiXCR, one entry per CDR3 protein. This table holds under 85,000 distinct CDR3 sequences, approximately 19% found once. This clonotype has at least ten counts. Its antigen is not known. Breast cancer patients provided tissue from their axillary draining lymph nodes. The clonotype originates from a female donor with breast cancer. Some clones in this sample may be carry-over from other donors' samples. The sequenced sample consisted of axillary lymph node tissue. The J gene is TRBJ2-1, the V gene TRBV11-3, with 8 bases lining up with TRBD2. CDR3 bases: TGTGCCAGCAGCTTCCGGAGCGGGAGTTACAATGAGCAGTTCTTC. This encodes CASSFRSGSYNEQFF.